The next 2 T cell receptor beta chains were all read from a single sample in a study of blood T cell repertoires in COVID-19. Profiling relied on immunoSEQ multiplex PCR, and the TCRdb table lists in-frame clones only, not all of them. The table lists 150,000 to 200,000 clones, 70% to 85% of them singletons. Source material: PBMCs or T cells enriched from blood (not recorded which). These receptors came from a woman aged 55-70 years with acute COVID-19.

The V and J genes are TRBV19 and TRBJ1-4, with 12 nucleotides matching TRBD1. The germline V gene has CDR1 LNHDA and CDR2 SQIVND (reference sequence). The V and J ends lost 4 bases and 0 bases, in that order; junction bases with no gene match: 9. The CDR3 runs 19 residues. For the CDR3, the DNA is TGTGCCAGTAGTACCTCCGGGACAGGGGGCTTTACAACTAATGAAAAACTGTTTTTT. This sequence encodes CASSTSGTGGFTTNEKLFF.

This chain joins TRBV3-1 (or the pseudogene TRBV3-2) and TRBJ1-5; D is unresolved. V was pared by 1 base and J by 9 bases, with 7 bases between. From germline, CDR1 is LGHDT and CDR2 YNNKEL (reference sequence). CDR3 length: 12 residues. CDR3 bases: TGTGCCAGCAGCCAAGGTCCCTGGCCCCAGCATTTT. Protein sequence: CASSQGPWPQHF.